This T cell receptor (beta chain) is from a study of cytomegalovirus exposure and HLA in healthy donors. Findings and caveats of the study: Across donors, sequencing depth was assumed by presence/absence analyses to be roughly uniform.

V was clipped by 5 bases and J by 2 bases, with 16 bases between them. This CDR3 spans 15 amino acids. CDR1 GTSNPN and CDR2 SVGIG come from the germline V gene (reference sequence). This clone showed up just a few times. Its antigen is still unknown. With 60 Vbeta and 13 Jbeta primers, the PCR was carried out. Assay: immunoSEQ multiplex PCR; the TCRdb copy retains only in-frame clones and omits some. The data show some 41,000 clones, 45% to 60% seen once. The gene calls are TRBV30 and TRBJ1-5; D possibly corresponds to TRBD1 (6 bases). This clonotype originated in a man in his 60s in good health and CMV-seronegative. Sequenced material: PBMCs. CDR3 nucleotides: TGTGCCTGGGGGAAGGGGGGGTACGGCAATCAGCCCCAGCATTTT. It yields the protein CAWGKGGYGNQPQHF. The complete variable domain, with remaining parts taken from reference TRBV30 and TRBJ1-5, reads SQTIHQWPATLVQPVGSPLSLECTVEGTSNPNLYWYRQAAGRGLQLLFYSVGIGQISSEVPQNLSASRPQDRQFILSSKKLLLSDSGFYLCAWGKGGYGNQPQHFGDGTRLSIL.